Following are 6 T cell receptor beta chains from one sample sequenced in a study of blood T cell repertoires in COVID-19. Measured with immunoSEQ multiplex PCR; TCRdb has only the in-frame clones, and not every one. This table holds 250,000 or so clones, roughly 80% found once. Material for sequencing was peripheral blood. The receptors originated from a man older than 75 with acute or convalescent COVID-19.

The rearrangement joins TRBV11-2 to TRBJ1-6; D is uncertain. Germline CDR1 is SGHAT and CDR2 is FQNNGV. V was cut by 5 bases and J by 4 bases, with 24 bases left in between. The CDR3 extends over 19 amino acids. CDR3 region: CASSAESWFSSHYNSPLHF. The CDR3 DNA reads TGTGCCAGCAGCGCCGAGAGTTGGTTTAGTAGCCATTATAATTCACCCCTCCACTTT.

This clone was seen only once. The chain combines TRBV24-1 with TRBJ2-1; D gene uncertain. The germline gives CDR1 KGHDR, CDR2 SFDVKD. The CDR3 has 15 residues. The V gene lost 0 bases and the J gene lost 2 bases, with 7 bases spanning the gap. The CDR3 region is CATSDLSSAYNEQFF. For the CDR3, the DNA is TGTGCCACCAGTGATTTGAGCAGCGCCTACAATGAGCAGTTCTTC.

In its sample, this clone is medium-sized. The chain combines TRBV7-6 with TRBJ1-5; D is ambiguous. CDR1 and CDR2 (germline): SGHVS, FNYEAQ. The V end was cut by 1 base, the J end by 3 bases, with 13 bases between. The CDR3 has 16 residues. The DNA for the CDR3 is TGTGCCAGCAGCTTAGGTTCCCGAGAGATCAATCAGCCCCAGCATTTT. It is translated as CASSLGSREINQPQHF.

V and J are TRBV6-5 and TRBJ2-7; 9 bases agree with TRBD1. The CDR3 is made up of 14 amino acids. V was clipped by 5 bases and J by 6 bases; unmatched bases: 8. CDR1 is MNHEY, CDR2 SVGAGI, per germline. CDR3 in DNA: TGTGCCAGCAGTATCCGGGACAGGGTCGCCGAGCAGTACTTC. Translating gives CASSIRDRVAEQYF.

The V call is TRBV10-3, the J call TRBJ2-7; weak D call: TRBD1 (6 bases). Trimming pared 3 bases from V and 2 bases from J, leaving 11 bases between. In germline, CDR1 is ENHRY, CDR2 SYGVKD. CDR3 length: 14 residues. The DNA for the CDR3 is TGTGCCATCAGTGAACAGGGTGGGACCTACGAGCAGTACTTC. Encoded protein: CAISEQGGTYEQYF.

V gene TRBV19 combines with J gene TRBJ1-2, with 10 bases matching TRBD1. J lost 4 bases, V lost 8 bases, and 7 bases had no gene match. The CDR3 is 14 residues long. Germline CDR1 reads LNHDA; CDR2 reads SQIVND (reference sequence). This CDR3 is CASAAGQGPYGYTF. CDR3 DNA: TGTGCCAGTGCCGCGGGACAGGGGCCCTATGGCTACACCTTC.